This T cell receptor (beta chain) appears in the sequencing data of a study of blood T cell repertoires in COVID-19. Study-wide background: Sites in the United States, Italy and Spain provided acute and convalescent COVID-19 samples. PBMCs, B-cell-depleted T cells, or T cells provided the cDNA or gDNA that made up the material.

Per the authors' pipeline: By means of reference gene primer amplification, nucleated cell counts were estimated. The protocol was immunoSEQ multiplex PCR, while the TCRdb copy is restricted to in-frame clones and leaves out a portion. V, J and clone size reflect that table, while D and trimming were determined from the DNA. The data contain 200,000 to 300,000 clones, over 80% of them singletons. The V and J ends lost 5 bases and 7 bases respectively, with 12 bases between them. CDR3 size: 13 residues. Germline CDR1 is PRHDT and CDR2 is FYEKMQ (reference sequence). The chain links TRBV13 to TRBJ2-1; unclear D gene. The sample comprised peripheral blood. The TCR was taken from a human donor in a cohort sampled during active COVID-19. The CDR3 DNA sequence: TGTGCCAGCAGCCTCCCAGCAGGAAATGAGCAGTTCTTC. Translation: CASSLPAGNEQFF.